Listed below are T cell receptor beta chains from one sample, sequenced in a study of graft-versus-host responses after intestinal transplantation. TCRdb's table, derived via immunoSEQ multiplex PCR, lists solely in-frame clones and lacks some. The sample consists of over 45,000 clones, about 89% of them appearing once. These TCRs are of unknown antigen specificity. The source material was unstimulated CD4+ T cells sorted from spleen or lymph node cells, sampled before transplant. These TCRs come from a human donor who was the organ donor for an intestinal transplant. Both conserved end residues are part of each CDR3. D genes are given only for firm matches. For some rows the clone size is stated as once, few or many, or as a class when expanded; others skip it.

J: TRBJ2-3; V: TRBV6-1; size: .; length: 19; D: TRBD1; DNA: TGTGCCAGCAGTGCCTACTCGAAAGGACAGGGGGCGGGCACAGATACGCAGTATTTT; CDR3: CASSAYSKGQGAGTDTQYF
J: TRBJ1-5; V: TRBV5-1; size: .; length: 15; D: TRBD1; DNA: TGCGCCAGCAGCTTGGAAGGACAGGGTACGGAGCCCCAGCATTTT; CDR3: CASSLEGQGTEPQHF
J: TRBJ1-1; V: TRBV7-2; size: once; length: 14; D: TRBD1; DNA: TGTGCCAGCAGCTTAGGGGGGACAGGGTTCTTCGCTTTCTTT; CDR3: CASSLGGTGFFAFF
J: TRBJ2-1; V: TRBV7-9; size: .; length: 13; D: .; DNA: TGTGCCAGCAGCTTAAGACAGATCAATGAGCAGTTCTTC; CDR3: CASSLRQINEQFF
J: TRBJ2-3; V: TRBV6-6; size: once; length: 15; D: .; DNA: TGTGCCAGCATTGGAGGTTGTCAAAGCACAGATACGCAGTATTTT; CDR3: CASIGGCQSTDTQYF
J: TRBJ2-7; V: TRBV9; size: .; length: 17; D: TRBD2; DNA: TGTGCCAGCAGCGTAGTTGCGGGAGGGCATGCGGGGTACGAGCAGTACTTC; CDR3: CASSVVAGGHAGYEQYF
J: TRBJ1-2; V: TRBV19; size: .; length: 14; D: TRBD1; DNA: TGTGCCAGTAACTCCGGGACAGGGGGCTATGGCTACACCTTC; CDR3: CASNSGTGGYGYTF
J: TRBJ1-1; V: TRBV7-9; size: .; length: 12; D: .; DNA: TGTGCCAGCAGCCGACAGAACACTGAAGCTTTCTTT; CDR3: CASSRQNTEAFF
J: TRBJ2-5; V: TRBV14; size: .; length: 12; D: .; DNA: TGTGCCAGCAGCCAAGGTTGGCAGACCCAGTACTTC; CDR3: CASSQGWQTQYF
J: TRBJ1-5; V: TRBV5-1; size: .; length: 15; D: .; DNA: TGCGCCAGCAGCTTGTCAGGAGACTACAATCAGCCCCAGCATTTT; CDR3: CASSLSGDYNQPQHF
J: TRBJ2-7; V: TRBV5-5; size: .; length: 15; D: TRBD1; DNA: TGTGCCAGCAGCTTGTATCGGGACAGGGGTAACGAGCAGTACTTC; CDR3: CASSLYRDRGNEQYF
J: TRBJ2-7; V: TRBV6-5; size: .; length: 13; D: .; DNA: TGTGCCAGCAGTTACCGGACAGCCTACGAGCAGTACTTC; CDR3: CASSYRTAYEQYF
J: TRBJ2-3; V: TRBV5-4; size: .; length: 16; D: .; DNA: TGTGCCAGCAGCTCCGGACAGACAGCCCGCACAGATACGCAGTATTTT; CDR3: CASSSGQTARTDTQYF
J: TRBJ2-3; V: TRBV5-1; size: .; length: 16; D: TRBD2; DNA: TGCGCCAGCAGCGGGGGTGGAGCGGGAGCTCCAGATACGCAGTATTTT; CDR3: CASSGGGAGAPDTQYF
J: TRBJ2-1; V: TRBV5-1; size: .; length: 15; D: TRBD1; DNA: TGCGCCAGCAGCGGGACAGGGGTGTTTGACAATGAGCAGTTCTTC; CDR3: CASSGTGVFDNEQFF
J: TRBJ1-2; V: TRBV7-9; size: .; length: 17; D: TRBD1; DNA: TGTGCCAGCAGCTCCGGCGGACAGGGGTGGGCACGGTATGGCTACACCTTC; CDR3: CASSSGGQGWARYGYTF
J: TRBJ2-3; V: TRBV15; size: once; length: 8; D: .; DNA: TGTGCCAACGGGTCGCAGTATTTT; CDR3: CANGSQYF
J: TRBJ2-7; V: TRBV18; size: .; length: 14; D: TRBD1; DNA: TGTGCCAGCTCGATGCAGGGGGCGAGTTACGAGCAGTACTTC; CDR3: CASSMQGASYEQYF
J: TRBJ2-7; V: TRBV27; size: .; length: 14; D: TRBD2; DNA: TGTGCCACTGGCTCGACTAGCACAACCTACGAGCAGTACTTC; CDR3: CATGSTSTTYEQYF